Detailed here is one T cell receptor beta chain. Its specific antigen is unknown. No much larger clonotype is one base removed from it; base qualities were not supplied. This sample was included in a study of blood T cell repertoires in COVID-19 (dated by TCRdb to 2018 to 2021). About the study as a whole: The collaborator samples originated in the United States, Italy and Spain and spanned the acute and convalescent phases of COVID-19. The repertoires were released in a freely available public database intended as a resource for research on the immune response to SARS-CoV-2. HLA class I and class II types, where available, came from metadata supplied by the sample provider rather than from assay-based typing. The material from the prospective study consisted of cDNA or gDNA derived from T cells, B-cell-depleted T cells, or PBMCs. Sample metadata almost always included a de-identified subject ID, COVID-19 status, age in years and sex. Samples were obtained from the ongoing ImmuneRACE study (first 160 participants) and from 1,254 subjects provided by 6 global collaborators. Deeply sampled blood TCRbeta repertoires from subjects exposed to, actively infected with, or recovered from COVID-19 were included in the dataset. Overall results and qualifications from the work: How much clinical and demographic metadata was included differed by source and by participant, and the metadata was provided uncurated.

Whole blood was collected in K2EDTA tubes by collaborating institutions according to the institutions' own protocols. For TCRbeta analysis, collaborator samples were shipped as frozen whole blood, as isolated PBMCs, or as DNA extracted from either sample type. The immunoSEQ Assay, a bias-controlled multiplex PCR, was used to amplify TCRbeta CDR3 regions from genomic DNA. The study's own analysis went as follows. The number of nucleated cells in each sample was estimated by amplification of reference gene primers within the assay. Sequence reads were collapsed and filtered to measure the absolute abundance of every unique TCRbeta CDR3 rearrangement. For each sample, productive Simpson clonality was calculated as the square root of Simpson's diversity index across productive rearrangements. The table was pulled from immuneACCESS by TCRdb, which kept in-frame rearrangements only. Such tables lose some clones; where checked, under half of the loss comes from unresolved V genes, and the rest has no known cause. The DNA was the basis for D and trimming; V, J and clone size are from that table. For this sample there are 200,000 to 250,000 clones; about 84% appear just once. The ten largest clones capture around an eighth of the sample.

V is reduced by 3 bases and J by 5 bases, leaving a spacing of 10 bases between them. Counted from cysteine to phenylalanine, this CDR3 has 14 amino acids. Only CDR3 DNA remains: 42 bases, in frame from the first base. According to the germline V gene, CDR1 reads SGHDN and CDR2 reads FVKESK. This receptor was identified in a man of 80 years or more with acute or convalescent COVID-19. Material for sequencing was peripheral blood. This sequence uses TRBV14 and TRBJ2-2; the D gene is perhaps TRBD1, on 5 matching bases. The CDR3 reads CASSQASGTGELFF. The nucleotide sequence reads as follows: TGTGCCAGCAGCCAGGCATCAGGGACCGGGGAGCTGTTTTTT.